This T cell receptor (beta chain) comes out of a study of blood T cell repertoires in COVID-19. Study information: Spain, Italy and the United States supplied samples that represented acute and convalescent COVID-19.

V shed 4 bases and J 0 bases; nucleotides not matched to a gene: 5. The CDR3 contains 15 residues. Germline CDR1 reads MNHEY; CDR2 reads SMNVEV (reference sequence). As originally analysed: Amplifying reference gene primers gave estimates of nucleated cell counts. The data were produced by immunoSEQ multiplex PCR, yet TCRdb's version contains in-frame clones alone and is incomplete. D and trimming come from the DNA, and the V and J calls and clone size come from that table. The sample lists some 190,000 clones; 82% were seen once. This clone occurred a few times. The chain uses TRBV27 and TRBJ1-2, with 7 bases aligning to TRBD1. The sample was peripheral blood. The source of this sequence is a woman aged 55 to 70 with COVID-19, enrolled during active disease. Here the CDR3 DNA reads TGTGCCAGCAGTTCTACAGGGGCGGCTAACTATGGCTACACCTTC. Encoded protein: CASSSTGAANYGYTF.